This T cell receptor beta chain was sequenced during a study of beta chain features in type 1 diabetes. Findings and limits, study-wide: An over-representation of cells with high TCR expression could result from cDNA sequencing. More deletions and fewer insertions at VDJ junctions were seen in type 1 diabetes patients.

CD45RO/CCR7/CD25/CD127/CD95/CD27 sorting isolated CD4+ naive, central memory, regulatory and stem cell-like memory cells. This clone was seen a handful of times. Its target is unknown. Every bit of the isolated RNA underwent reverse transcription, so sequencing read expressed TCRB transcripts. Roughly 3.6 million reads was the average for naive, central memory and regulatory T cell samples. Measured with immunoSEQ multiplex PCR; TCRdb has only the in-frame clones, and not every one. The sample holds 330,000 or so clones, around 13% seen once. Germline CDR1 reads SEHNR; CDR2 reads FQNEAQ (reference sequence). This CDR3 has 18 amino acids. V gave up 0 bases and J gave up 0 bases, with 15 bases separating them.

This clonotype was obtained from a man aged 30 to 45 in good health. V is TRBV7-9 and J is TRBJ2-1; D is perhaps TRBD1 or TRBD2 (6 bases each). What was sequenced was central memory CD4+ T cells from blood. The CDR3 DNA reads TGTGCCAGCAGCTTAGCCCACGGGGGCCTGAGCTCCTACAATGAGCAGTTCTTC. Its translation: CASSLAHGGLSSYNEQFF.